This T cell receptor beta chain was documented in a study of T cells in Graves' hyperthyroidism and ophthalmopathy. In its sample, this clonotype was seen many times. The investigators amplified TCR beta CDR3 regions from RNA transcripts. First-round RT-PCR of the TCR CDR3 relied on the HTBI primer set. TCRdb analysed the multiplex PCR reads with MiXCR anew, one entry per CDR3 protein. The repertoire consists of a few hundred thousand distinct CDR3 sequences, with less than 20% occurring once and the leading ten covering 13% to 15%. The CDR3 length is 13 residues. V lost 7 bases and J lost 3; bases outside the gene matches: 4. Germline CDR1 reads SQVTM; CDR2 reads ANQGSEA.

The TCR originated in a woman younger than 35 with Graves' hyperthyroidism. This rearrangement joins TRBV29-1 to TRBJ2-1; 9 bases map to TRBD2. Sequencing was done on a sample of blood. In DNA, the CDR3 is TGCAGCGCCGTAGCGGGAGACTACAATGAGCAGTTCTTC. Its translation: CSAVAGDYNEQFF.